This T cell receptor (beta chain) was recovered during a study of blood T cell repertoires in COVID-19 (dated by TCRdb to about 2020). As for the study more broadly: Collaborator samples came from the United States, Italy and Spain and covered acute and convalescent phases of COVID-19. The repertoires were made available in a free public database intended to serve as a resource for research on the immune response to SARS-CoV-2. The dataset comprised deeply sampled blood TCRbeta repertoires from subjects exposed to, actively infected with, or recovered from COVID-19. The prospective study material was composed of cDNA or gDNA derived from T cells, B-cell-depleted T cells, or PBMCs. Samples were obtained from the ongoing ImmuneRACE study (first 160 participants) and from some 1,200 subjects provided by 6 global collaborators. Where HLA class I and class II types were available, the types were taken from metadata supplied by the sample provider, not from assay-based typing. A de-identified subject ID, COVID-19 status, age in years and sex were almost always included in the sample metadata.

This clone was counted a single time. Its cognate antigen has yet to be identified. Base qualities are not at hand, and no much larger clone is one base apart. TCRbeta CDR3 regions were amplified from genomic DNA by means of the immunoSEQ Assay, a bias-controlled multiplex PCR. Under the source paper's analysis protocol: The number of nucleated cells in each sample was estimated from the amplification of reference gene primers within the assay. To quantify the absolute abundance of each unique TCRbeta CDR3 rearrangement, sequence reads were collapsed and filtered. For each sample, productive Simpson clonality was calculated as the square root of Simpson's diversity index over productive rearrangements. The immuneACCESS repertoire file appears here via TCRdb, limited to in-frame rearrangements. These files lack a portion of the clones; in checked studies, under half of the deficit traces to unresolved V genes, and the cause of the others is not known. The V and J calls and clone size were taken over from that table, and D and trimming were inferred from the DNA. This sample holds over 40,000 clones; roughly 86% were observed only once. In total, the top ten clones hold about 14% of the sample.

Study-wide findings and limitations: How much clinical and demographic metadata was included differed by source and by participant, and the metadata was provided uncurated.

Each collaborating institution followed its own protocols to collect whole blood in K2EDTA tubes. For TCRbeta analysis, collaborators shipped samples as frozen whole blood, isolated PBMCs, or DNA extracted from either of those sample types. From V the trimming removes 6 bases and from J it removes 5 bases, while the gene matches leave 9 bases of the junction unaccounted for. From its cysteine to its phenylalanine, the CDR3 spans 15 amino acids. The DNA shown is the 45-base CDR3, in frame from base 1. According to the germline V gene (reference sequence), CDR1 reads LNHDA and CDR2 reads SQIVND. This chain is built from TRBV19 and TRBJ2-2, and TRBD2 aligns with 7 junction nucleotides. This TCR came from a human donor in a cohort sampled during active COVID-19. Material for sequencing was peripheral blood. The DNA sequence is given as TGTGCCAGTAGGGGCGGGAGCAAGGGGACCGGGGAGCTGTTTTTT. Its amino acids are CASRGGSKGTGELFF.